These T cell receptor beta chains were read from a single sample in a study of CXCR3-negative and CXCR3-positive naive CD8 T cells. Using the 5' RACE reads, TCRdb records one entry per CDR3 protein without DNA. The sample totals over 100,000 distinct CDR3 sequences; its top ten clones hold approximately 0.51%. Sequenced material: naive CXCR3- CD8+ T cells from blood. These receptors originate from a human donor in good health. Some clones in this sample may be carry-over from other donors' samples. CDR3s include the opening cysteine and the closing phenylalanine or tryptophan.

J gene,V gene,CDR3 protein
TRBJ2-7,TRBV14,CASSRGEDYEQYF
TRBJ2-5,TRBV28,CASSLLGTQETQYF
TRBJ2-1,TRBV18,CASSTTSGGEDEQFF
TRBJ2-1,TRBV6-5,CASSSDRKSSYNEQFF
TRBJ2-1,TRBV7-9,CASGGNNEQFF
TRBJ2-1,TRBV11-3,CASSSKASEGAFYNEQFF
TRBJ2-7,TRBV18,CASSPDRGEVLSYEQYF
TRBJ2-1,TRBV7-3,CASSATSGYNEQFF
TRBJ2-1,TRBV6-1,CASSYVRTELYNEQFF
TRBJ2-1,TRBV20-1,CSAHAFPLAGKSYNEQFF
TRBJ2-1,TRBV5-6,CASSLGNSFSYNEQFF
TRBJ2-7,TRBV7-2,CASSFSMGGVRVYEQYF
TRBJ1-4,TRBV28,CASRRGQTNEKLFF
TRBJ1-1,TRBV19,CASRLNDRESAEAFF
TRBJ2-2,TRBV24-1,CATSDLPMGGSNTGELFF
TRBJ2-5,TRBV28,CASSLLWGRQQETQYF
TRBJ2-2,TRBV4-1,CASSQDTGRYTGELFF
TRBJ2-1,TRBV5-6,CASSLAGNSYNEQFF
TRBJ2-7,TRBV7-2,CASSPSVAGGGEQYF
TRBJ1-1,TRBV29-1,CSVVGTVRATEAFF
TRBJ2-7,TRBV18,CASSPGSGRFNEQYF
TRBJ1-5,TRBV20-1,CSARQDLGNQPQHF
TRBJ2-7,TRBV29-1,CSGGVRGTEQYF
TRBJ2-2,TRBV7-6,CASSLGGNGELFF
TRBJ2-7,TRBV7-6,CASSPGGSGYEQYF
TRBJ2-1,TRBV5-1,CASSLARDWNEQFF
TRBJ2-5,TRBV7-9,CASSILAQEQETQYF
TRBJ2-6,TRBV29-1,CSVVGAGANVLTF
TRBJ1-1,TRBV10-2,CASSAQGPLGNTEAFF
TRBJ2-1,TRBV29-1,CSALTGDFSYNEQFF
TRBJ2-6,TRBV5-1,CASRPSGSSGANVLTF
TRBJ2-2,TRBV7-6,CASSQTGELFF
TRBJ2-7,TRBV12-3/TRBV12-4,CASSPGLAGRSSYEQYF
TRBJ2-7,TRBV7-2,CASSTEFAGRTYYEQYF
TRBJ2-5,TRBV12-3/TRBV12-4,CASSYTLGVVSETQYF
TRBJ2-3,TRBV7-9,CASSHSWGLGSGLGTDTQYF
TRBJ2-2,TRBV3-1,CASSQQIQGRVGELFF
TRBJ2-7,TRBV29-1,CSATGQGYEQYF
TRBJ2-1,TRBV25-1,CASSGQGTYNEQFF
TRBJ2-1,TRBV11-3,CASSLGTSGSFEKQFF
TRBJ2-7,TRBV9,CASSPRQGLDEQYF
TRBJ2-7,TRBV2,CAVMGPSGGYEQYF
TRBJ2-5,TRBV14,CASSQGYLAGIQETQYF
TRBJ2-1,TRBV7-8,CASSLESRGKFF
TRBJ2-1,TRBV7-2,CASSLVLSGGDNEQFF
TRBJ1-5,TRBV5-1,CASSPWTGNNQPQHF
TRBJ2-5,TRBV28,CASSPGLAKTQYF
TRBJ2-1,TRBV4-1,CASTVLAGEVNEQFF